These 8 T cell receptor beta chains share one sample of origin, sequenced in a study of T cells in Graves' hyperthyroidism and ophthalmopathy. Amplification of TCR beta CDR3 regions was performed using RNA transcripts as template. HTBI primers were employed in a first-round RT-PCR of the TCR CDR3. TCRdb reanalysed the multiplex PCR reads using MiXCR and keeps one entry per CDR3 protein. This table has about 200,000 distinct CDR3 sequences, less than 20% appearing once. The sample consisted of blood. All receptors come from a woman aged 45-65 years with Graves' hyperthyroidism.

This clonotype was seen repeatedly, ten times or more. The chain combines TRBV3-1 with TRBJ2-1; 7 bases map to TRBD2. CDR3 length equals 14 residues. J gave up 8 bases and V 4 bases, and 8 bases lay outside the gene matches. The V gene's germline CDR1 is LGHDT and CDR2 YNNKEL (reference sequence). CDR3 sequence (DNA): TGTGCCAGCAGCCCCCGGGACTATAGCCATGAGCAGTTCTTC. Translating it yields CASSPRDYSHEQFF.

The sample holds many counts of this clonotype. The rearrangement uses TRBV29-1 and TRBJ2-3; 7 nucleotides align to TRBD2. Germline V gives CDR1 SQVTM, CDR2 ANQGSEA. J gave up 2 bases and V 7 bases, and 9 bases lay outside the gene matches. The CDR3 is 14 amino acids. CDR3 coding DNA: TGCAGCGGGAGACCAGCGGGGATCACAGATACGCAGTATTTT. It translates to CSGRPAGITDTQYF.

The chain carries TRBV7-2 and TRBJ1-6; 12 bases align to TRBD1. Per the germline V gene, CDR1 is SGHTA and CDR2 is FQGNSA. V lost 4 bases, J lost 6 bases, and 1 base stayed unmatched. This CDR3 is 15 amino acids long. For the CDR3, the DNA is TGTGCCAGCAGCTGGGACAGGGGGCGTAATTCACCCCTCCACTTT. Amino acids: CASSWDRGRNSPLHF. Supplemented by reference TRBV7-2 and TRBJ1-6, the full variable domain reads GAGVSQSPSNKVTEKGKDVELRCDPISGHTALYWYRQSLGQGLEFLIYFQGNSAPDKSGLPSDRFSAERTGGSVSTLTIQRTQQEDSAVYLCASSWDRGRNSPLHFGNGTRLTVT.

This clonotype was seen repeatedly, ten times or more. The V gene is TRBV15, the J gene TRBJ2-1; 9 bases are shared with TRBD2. CDR1 and CDR2 from the germline V gene are LNHNV and YYDKDF (reference sequence). CDR3 length: 20 residues. V dropped 0 bases and J dropped 3; count of bases not matched to a gene: 15. Here the CDR3 reads CATSRDGLAGRATNYNEQFF. In DNA form, the CDR3 reads TGTGCCACCAGCAGAGATGGGCTAGCGGGACGTGCTACCAACTACAATGAGCAGTTCTTC.

This clonotype was seen ten or more times. V gene TRBV20-1 combines with J gene TRBJ2-3, with a tentative D call TRBD2 (5 bases). Germline V gene data show CDR1 as DFQATT and CDR2 as SNEGSKA (reference sequence). The CDR3 sequence is 14 residues long. Trimming stripped 3 bases from V and 1 base from J, with 11 bases between. The CDR3 reads CSASPRRGTDTQYF. CDR3 in DNA: TGCAGTGCTAGCCCTAGGCGGGGCACAGATACGCAGTATTTT.

The sample holds a few counts of this clonotype. The J gene is TRBJ2-3, the V gene TRBV27, with a tentative D call TRBD2 (5 bases). Germline CDR1 MNHEY, CDR2 SMNVEV (reference sequence). CDR3 length equals 13 residues. Trimming cost V 3 bases and J 6 bases, with 10 bases left between them. Here the CDR3 reads CASSLALADTQYF. CDR3 in DNA: TGTGCCAGCAGTTTGGCGCTAGCCGATACGCAGTATTTT.

V is TRBV30 and J is TRBJ2-1; 11 bases map to TRBD2. J was trimmed by 3 bases and V by 3 bases; bases with no gene match: 7. CDR1 GTSNPN and CDR2 SVGIG come from the germline V gene (reference sequence). This CDR3 has 16 amino acids. This chain's CDR3 is CAWRATSGNLYNEQFF. The CDR3 nucleotides are TGTGCCTGGAGAGCGACTAGCGGGAATCTCTACAATGAGCAGTTCTTC.

This clonotype turned up a few times. This chain joins TRBV28 and TRBJ2-1; D may be TRBD2 (5 bases). CDR3 length: 14 residues. Per germline, CDR1 MDHEN and CDR2 SYDVKM. Trimming cost V 4 bases and J 6 bases, with 13 bases left between them. The CDR3 sequence: CASSSALAGNEQFF. The CDR3 nucleotides read TGTGCCAGCAGTTCCGCTCTGGCGGGCAATGAGCAGTTCTTC.